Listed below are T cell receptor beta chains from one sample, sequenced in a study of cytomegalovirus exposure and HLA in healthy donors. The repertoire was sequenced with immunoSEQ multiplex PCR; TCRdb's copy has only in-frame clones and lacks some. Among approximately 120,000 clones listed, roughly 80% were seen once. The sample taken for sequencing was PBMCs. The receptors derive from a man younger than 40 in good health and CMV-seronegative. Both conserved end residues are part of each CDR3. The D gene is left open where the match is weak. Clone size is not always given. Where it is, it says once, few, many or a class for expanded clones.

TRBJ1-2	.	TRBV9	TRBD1	CASSGRDRRANYGYTF	TGTGCCAGCAGCGGCCGGGACAGGAGAGCTAACTATGGCTACACCTTC
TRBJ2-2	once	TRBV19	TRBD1	CASSIGTGGSGELFF	TGTGCCAGTAGTATCGGGACAGGGGGTTCCGGGGAGCTGTTTTTT
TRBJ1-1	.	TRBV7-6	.	CASSISGGARTEAFF	TGTGCCAGCAGCATTAGTGGGGGGGCGCGGACTGAAGCTTTCTTT
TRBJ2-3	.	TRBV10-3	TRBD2	CAISDPETSGNSDTQYF	TGTGCCATCAGTGATCCTGAGACTAGCGGGAACTCAGATACGCAGTATTTT
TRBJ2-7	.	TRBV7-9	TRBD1	CASSLGQGKYEQYF	TGTGCCAGCAGCTTAGGACAGGGGAAATACGAGCAGTACTTC
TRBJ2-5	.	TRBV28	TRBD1	CASSSLQGAEETQYF	TGTGCCAGCAGTTCCCTACAGGGGGCAGAAGAGACCCAGTACTTC
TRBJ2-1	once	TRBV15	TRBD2	CATSRKPGGRDNEQFF	TGTGCCACCAGCAGAAAACCGGGAGGCCGGGACAATGAGCAGTTCTTC
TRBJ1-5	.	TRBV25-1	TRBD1	CASSESGRGRVNQPQHF	TGTGCCAGCAGTGAATCGGGCAGGGGGCGAGTCAATCAGCCCCAGCATTTT
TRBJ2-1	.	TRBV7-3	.	CASSPTPPSSYNEQFF	TGTGCCAGCAGCCCGACACCCCCCAGCTCCTACAATGAGCAGTTCTTC
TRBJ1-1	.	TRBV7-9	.	CASSLGDYEAFF	TGTGCCAGCAGCTTAGGGGACTATGAAGCTTTCTTT
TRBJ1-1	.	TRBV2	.	CASSAGGENTEAFF	TGTGCCAGCAGTGCAGGAGGAGAGAACACTGAAGCTTTCTTT
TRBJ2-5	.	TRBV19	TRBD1	CASSPGQVSQETQYF	TGTGCCAGTAGTCCTGGACAGGTCTCCCAAGAGACCCAGTACTTC
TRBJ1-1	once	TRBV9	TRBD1	CASSVAVRGDTEAFF	TGTGCCAGCAGCGTAGCTGTCAGGGGGGACACTGAAGCTTTCTTT
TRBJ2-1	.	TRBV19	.	CASKLAAGEHNEQFF	TGTGCCAGTAAATTGGCGGCAGGGGAACACAATGAGCAGTTCTTC
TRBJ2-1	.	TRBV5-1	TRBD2	CASSSGLAGGPTEQFF	TGCGCCAGCAGTTCGGGACTAGCGGGAGGCCCCACTGAGCAGTTCTTC
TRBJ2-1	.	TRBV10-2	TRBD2	CASIAGTSTYNEQFF	TGCGCCAGTATCGCCGGGACTAGCACCTACAATGAGCAGTTCTTC
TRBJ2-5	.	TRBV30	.	CAWTRISSGAGKTQYF	TGTGCCTGGACTCGTATTTCGTCAGGGGCAGGGAAGACCCAGTACTTC
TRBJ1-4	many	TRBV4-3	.	CASSPIPGGSEKLFF	TGCGCCAGCAGCCCTATACCCGGGGGTTCGGAAAAACTGTTTTTT
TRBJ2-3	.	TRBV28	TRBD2	CASSPTSGRSTDTQYF	TGTGCCAGCAGTCCTACTAGCGGGAGGTCCACAGATACGCAGTATTTT
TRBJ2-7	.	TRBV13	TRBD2	CASSLGGRGLYEQYF	TGTGCCAGCAGCTTAGGCGGGAGGGGACTCTACGAGCAGTACTTC
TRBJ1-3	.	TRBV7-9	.	CASSLNSARAGNTIYF	TGTGCCAGCAGCTTGAATAGTGCGAGGGCTGGAAACACCATATATTTT
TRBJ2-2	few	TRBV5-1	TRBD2	CATSGLADNTGELFF	TGCGCCACCTCGGGACTAGCGGATAACACCGGGGAGCTGTTTTTT
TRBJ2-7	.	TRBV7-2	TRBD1	CASSAISPGQVPYEQYF	TGTGCCAGCAGCGCTATCTCCCCGGGACAGGTCCCCTACGAGCAGTACTTC
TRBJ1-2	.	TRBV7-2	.	CASSFAQQPIYGYTF	TGTGCCAGCAGCTTCGCTCAACAGCCAATTTATGGCTACACCTTC
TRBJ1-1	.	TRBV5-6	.	CASSLNQGQANTEAFF	TGTGCCAGCAGCTTGAATCAGGGTCAGGCGAACACTGAAGCTTTCTTT
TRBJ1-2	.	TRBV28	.	CASSGVSRKAAGYTF	TGTGCCAGCAGTGGGGTCAGCAGGAAAGCGGCTGGCTACACCTTC
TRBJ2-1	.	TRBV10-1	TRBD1	CASSEDRGYNEQFF	TGCGCCAGCAGTGAGGACAGGGGTTACAATGAGCAGTTCTTC
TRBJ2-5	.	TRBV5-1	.	CASSHRPAGETQYF	TGCGCCAGCAGCCATCGACCTGCGGGAGAGACCCAGTACTTC
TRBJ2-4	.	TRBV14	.	CASSQGTRVDLAKNIQYF	TGTGCCAGCAGCCAAGGGACTCGGGTGGATCTAGCCAAAAACATTCAGTACTTC
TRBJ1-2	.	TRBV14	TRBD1	CASSSGTGTNYGYTF	TGTGCCAGCAGCTCCGGGACAGGGACTAACTATGGCTACACCTTC
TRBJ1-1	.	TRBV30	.	CAWSRQGITEAFF	TGTGCCTGGAGTAGGCAGGGGATCACTGAAGCTTTCTTT
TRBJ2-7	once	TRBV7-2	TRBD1	CASALQGASYEQYF	TGTGCCAGCGCCTTACAGGGGGCAAGCTACGAGCAGTACTTC
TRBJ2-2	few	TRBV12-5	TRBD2	CASGFQAYSPAEKRGSTGELFF	TGTGCTAGTGGTTTTCAGGCATATTCGCCGGCGGAAAAGCGGGGGTCCACCGGGGAGCTGTTTTTT
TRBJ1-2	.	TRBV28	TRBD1	CASSLRDRGNYGYTF	TGTGCCAGCAGTCTGAGGGACAGGGGAAACTATGGCTACACCTTC
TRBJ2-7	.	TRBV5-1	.	CASSLLPAYEQYF	TGCGCCAGCAGCTTGCTCCCTGCCTACGAGCAGTACTTC
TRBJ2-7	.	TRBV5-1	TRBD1	CASSLSGTGGHEQYF	TGCGCCAGCAGCTTGTCCGGGACAGGGGGCCACGAGCAGTACTTC
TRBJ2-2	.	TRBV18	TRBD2	CASSPGTNGELFF	TGTGCCAGCTCGCCCGGGACTAACGGGGAGCTGTTTTTT
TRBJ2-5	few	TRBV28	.	CASSLRETQYF	TGTGCCAGCAGTTTACGGGAGACCCAGTACTTC
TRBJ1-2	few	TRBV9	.	CASGAPTGNYGYTF	TGTGCCAGCGGGGCCCCAACAGGGAACTATGGCTACACCTTC
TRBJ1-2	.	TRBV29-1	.	CSVDVGGYGYTF	TGCAGCGTTGATGTAGGAGGCTATGGCTACACCTTC
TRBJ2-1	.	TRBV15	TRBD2	CATNGGGLAGGVNEQFF	TGTGCCACCAACGGAGGAGGATTGGCGGGGGGGGTCAATGAGCAGTTCTTC
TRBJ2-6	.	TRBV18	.	CASSPPGGSGANVLTF	TGTGCCAGCTCACCACCGGGGGGTAGTGGGGCCAACGTCCTGACTTTC
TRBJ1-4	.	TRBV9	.	CASSVGAGPNEKLFF	TGTGCCAGCAGCGTAGGGGCAGGTCCTAATGAAAAACTGTTTTTT
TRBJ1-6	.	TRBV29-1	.	CSVRQSGSYNSPLHF	TGCAGCGTTCGTCAATCCGGCTCCTATAATTCACCCCTCCACTTT